What follows describes a single TCR beta chain. Its target is unknown. TCRdb reprocessed the RACE reads with MiXCR, giving one entry per CDR3 protein. The sample has about 40,000 distinct CDR3 sequences, just under 9% seen once. The data derive from a study of human T cells and chemical hapten exposure. For the study at large: During the roughly 25-week study period, patients had diphenylcyclopropenone applied to the scalp every week.

General observations from the study: Expanded TCRs formed significantly more large CDR3 similarity clusters than controls. Alopecia was present in the donors, so their immune response may differ from healthy people's.

Germline V gives CDR1 SQVTM, CDR2 ANQGSEA. The V and J ends lost 6 bases and 8 bases respectively, with 11 bases between them. The CDR3 consists of 11 residues. Time point denoted: patch test 2, 6 weeks after DPC sensitization. Treatment given: therapeutic diphenylcyclopropenone sensitization with weekly scalp DPC. Every donor had alopecia and was 18 to 70 years old; all were suitable for DPC. The gene calls are TRBV29-1 and TRBJ2-1, with D hard to call. This TCR was sampled from a woman in her thirties or forties with alopecia areata. Some clones in this sample may be carry-over from other donors' samples. Sequences were derived from whole blood, sampled in connection with sensitization to the hapten diphenylcyclopropenone (DPC). This chain's CDR3 is CSVQKGYEQFF. CDR3 coding DNA: TGCAGCGTACAAAAGGGTTATGAGCAGTTCTTC.